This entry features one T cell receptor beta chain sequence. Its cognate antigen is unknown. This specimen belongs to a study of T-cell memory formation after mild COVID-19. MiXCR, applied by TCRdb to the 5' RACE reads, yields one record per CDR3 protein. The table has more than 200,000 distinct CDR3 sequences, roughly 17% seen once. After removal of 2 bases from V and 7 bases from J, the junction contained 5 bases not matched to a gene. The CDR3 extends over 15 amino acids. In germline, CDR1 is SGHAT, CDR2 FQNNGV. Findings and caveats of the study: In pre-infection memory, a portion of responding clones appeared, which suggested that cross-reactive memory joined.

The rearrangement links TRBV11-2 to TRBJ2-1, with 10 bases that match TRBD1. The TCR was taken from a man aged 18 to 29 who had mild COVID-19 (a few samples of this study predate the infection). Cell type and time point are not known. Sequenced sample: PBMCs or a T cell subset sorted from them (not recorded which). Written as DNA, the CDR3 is TGTGCCAGCAGCTTATTGACAGGGGGCAAGAATGAGCAGTTCTTC. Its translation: CASSLLTGGKNEQFF.